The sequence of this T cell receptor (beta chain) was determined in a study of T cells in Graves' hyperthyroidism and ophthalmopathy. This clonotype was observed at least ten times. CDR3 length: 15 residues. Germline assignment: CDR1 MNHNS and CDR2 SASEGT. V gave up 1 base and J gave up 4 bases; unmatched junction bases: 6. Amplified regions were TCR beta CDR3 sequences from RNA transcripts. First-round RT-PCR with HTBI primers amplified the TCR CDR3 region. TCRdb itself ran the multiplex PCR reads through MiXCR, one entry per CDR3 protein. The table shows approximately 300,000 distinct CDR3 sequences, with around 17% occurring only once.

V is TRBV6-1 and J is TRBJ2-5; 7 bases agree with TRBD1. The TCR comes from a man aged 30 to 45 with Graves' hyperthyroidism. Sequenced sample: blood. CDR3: CASSEEAGGIETQYF. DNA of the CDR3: TGTGCCAGCAGTGAAGAGGCAGGGGGAATAGAGACCCAGTACTTC.